This T cell receptor (beta chain) comes out of a study of CD8 T cells in Susac syndrome. Random hexamers primed reverse transcription of roughly 0.45 to 1 ug RNA. The authors amplified TCR beta CDR3 across 54 Vbeta and 13 Jbeta using immunoSEQ multiplex PCR. In TCRdb, the immunoSEQ multiplex PCR reads were re-called with MiXCR into one record per CDR3 protein. The sample includes more than 150,000 distinct CDR3 sequences, about 96% of them seen just once. This CDR3 is 13 amino acids long. Per germline, CDR1 MNHNY and CDR2 SVGAGI (reference sequence). Trimming shortened V by 7 bases and J by 4 bases, and 13 bases separated the two germline ends. The count of this clonotype is one.

V is TRBV6-6 and J is TRBJ1-2, with no clear D. Material: CD4+ T cells from PBMCs. The origin of this receptor is a human donor with Susac syndrome. The CDR3 sequence: CASNLLGSYGYTF. In DNA form, the CDR3 reads TGTGCCAGCAACCTTTTGGGGAGCTATGGCTACACCTTC.